One sample yielded the 4 T cell receptor beta chains listed below, sequenced in a study of somatic mutations in cytotoxic T cells in rheumatoid arthritis (dated by TCRdb to 2016 to 2017). Library construction relied on the immunoSEQ multiplex PCR assay. Imported from immuneACCESS, the table was reduced by TCRdb to in-frame sequences with V and J called. These copies leave out some clones; in studies compared against another copy, an unresolved V gene accounts for under half, and the cause of the remainder is not known. Within this sample are 9,500 to 13,000 clones, with around 80% of them counted one time only. 34% of the sample goes to the ten largest clones. The sample consisted of CD8+ T cells sorted from blood. The source of these receptors is an adult with rheumatoid arthritis.

The chain couples TRBV4-1 to TRBJ2-1, with D unclear. The germline gives CDR1 MGHRA, CDR2 YSYEKL. This CDR3 has 15 amino acids. The V end lost 1 base, the J end lost 0 bases, and 7 bases lay between the germline ends. The CDR3: CASSQGRSSYNEQFF. The CDR3 DNA follows: TGCGCCAGCAGCCAAGGGCGGAGCTCCTACAATGAGCAGTTCTTC.

The rearrangement uses TRBV6-4 and TRBJ2-2; no definite D call. The germline V gene has CDR1 MRHNA and CDR2 SNTAGT. The ends were cut back, 3 bases at V and 5 bases at J, with 7 bases in the middle. This CDR3 contains 13 residues. CDR3 DNA: TGTGCCAGCAGTGAAAAGGAGACCGGGGAGCTGTTTTTT. Translation gives CASSEKETGELFF.

The chain carries TRBV4-3 and TRBJ2-1; 14 bases match TRBD2. After removal of 0 bases from V and 9 bases from J, the junction contained 19 bases not matched to a gene. Germline V gives CDR1 LGHNA, CDR2 YSLEER. This CDR3 comprises 21 residues. The CDR3 DNA is TGCGCCAGCAGCCAAGATCGAGCACAGGGACTAGCGGGAGTGAAAATTGGTGAGCAGTTCTTC. Protein sequence: CASSQDRAQGLAGVKIGEQFF.

The DNA of the CDR3 is TGTGCCAGCAGCCAATTTGGGGACCTGTATAATTCACCCCTCCACTTT. Its protein is CASSQFGDLYNSPLHF. The rearrangement joins TRBV16 to TRBJ1-6; tentatively, D is TRBD1 (5 bases). Germline V gene sequence: CDR1 KGHSY, CDR2 FQNENV. With 1 base removed from V and 4 bases from J, the gap between germline ends came to 11 bases. The CDR3 length is 16 residues. The full variable domain, with the rest looked up from reference TRBV16 and TRBJ1-6, is GEEVAQTPKHLVRGEGQKAKLYCAPIKGHSYVFWYQQVLKNEFKFLISFQNENVFDETGMPKERFSAKCLPNSPCSLEIQATKLEDSAVYFCASSQFGDLYNSPLHFGNGTRLTVT.